This T cell receptor (beta chain) was obtained from a study of radiotherapy plus CTLA-4 blockade in lung cancer. The overall study: Roughly 17% of patients responded objectively, and about 32% achieved disease control. Broader study findings: Strongest reported response predictors: early blood clone changes and post-radiation interferon-beta. TCR clones from tumors expanded in blood after radiotherapy plus ipilimumab.

This CDR3 region has 12 residues. The V gene's germline CDR1 is SGDLS and CDR2 YYNGEE. Trimming took 0 bases from V and 9 from J, leaving 7 bases between them. Alongside CTLA-4 blockade with ipilimumab, patients with chemo-refractory metastatic non-small-cell lung cancer received focal radiation. A few counts support this clone. Its antigen remains unknown. The data were produced by immunoSEQ multiplex PCR, yet TCRdb's version contains in-frame clones alone and is incomplete. The sample records 12,000 to 15,000 clones, 55% to 80% being singletons. The sequencing used peripheral blood, collected from a patient treated with radiotherapy plus ipilimumab. The TCR comes from a human donor with non-small cell lung cancer whose response to radiotherapy plus ipilimumab could not be evaluated. This rearrangement joins TRBV9 to TRBJ2-1; D unresolved. The CDR3 reads CASSVELGEQFF. CDR3 bases: TGTGCCAGCAGCGTAGAACTCGGTGAGCAGTTCTTC.